These T cell receptor beta chains were read from a single sample in a study of blood T cell repertoires in COVID-19. TCRdb's table, derived via immunoSEQ multiplex PCR, lists solely in-frame clones and lacks some. The data contain almost 100,000 clones, approximately 86% of them singletons. The specimen was peripheral blood. The source of these receptors is a man aged 50 to 59 with acute or convalescent COVID-19. CDR3s include the opening cysteine and the closing phenylalanine or tryptophan. The D gene is left open where the match is weak. The size entry is marked missing in some rows and otherwise reads once, few, many or a size class.

-,TRBJ1-5,-,TRBV30,CAWSVWGRGQPQHF,TGTGCCTGGAGTGTGTGGGGAAGGGGTCAGCCCCAGCATTTT
-,TRBJ2-5,-,TRBV5-4,CASSPGLGQETQYF,TGTGCCAGCAGCCCCGGACTCGGGCAAGAGACCCAGTACTTC
TRBD2,TRBJ2-7,-,TRBV6-1,CASSEAPGLADYEQYF,TGTGCCAGCAGTGAAGCTCCGGGACTAGCGGACTACGAGCAGTACTTC
TRBD2,TRBJ2-7,-,TRBV4-1,CASSQPLAGEPYEQYF,TGCGCCAGCAGCCAACCCCTAGCGGGAGAGCCCTACGAGCAGTACTTC
TRBD1,TRBJ1-2,-,TRBV19,CASSIVTTGGTGYTF,TGTGCCAGTAGTATTGTTACGACAGGGGGTACTGGCTACACCTTC
TRBD2,TRBJ2-7,-,TRBV2,CASSEELAGAYEQYF,TGTGCCAGCAGTGAGGAGCTAGCGGGGGCCTACGAGCAGTACTTC
TRBD2,TRBJ2-1,-,TRBV7-2,CASSSGLAGSGEQFF,TGTGCCAGCAGCTCGGGACTAGCGGGATCGGGTGAGCAGTTCTTC
TRBD2,TRBJ2-1,once,TRBV29-1,CSVEGLASEQFF,TGCAGCGTTGAAGGACTAGCGAGTGAGCAGTTCTTC
-,TRBJ1-1,few,TRBV10-3,CAISVKEGGTEAFF,TGTGCCATCAGCGTAAAGGAGGGAGGCACTGAAGCTTTCTTT
-,TRBJ1-2,-,TRBV3-1/TRBV3-2,CASSQGTDGYTF,TGTGCCAGCAGCCAAGGTACTGATGGCTACACCTTC
-,TRBJ2-2,-,TRBV5-1,CASSLLGLGELFF,TGCGCCAGCAGCCTACTGGGCCTCGGGGAGCTGTTTTTT
TRBD1,TRBJ1-4,-,TRBV25-1,CASSADRGRKLFF,TGTGCCAGCAGTGCCGACAGGGGACGAAAACTGTTTTTT
-,TRBJ1-2,once,TRBV27,CASSLGSGFGYTF,TGTGCCAGCAGTTTAGGGTCAGGGTTCGGCTACACCTTC
TRBD2,TRBJ2-1,-,TRBV5-1,CASSLRASGSSNEQFF,TGCGCCAGCAGCTTGAGGGCTAGCGGGAGTAGCAATGAGCAGTTCTTC
TRBD1,TRBJ2-1,-,TRBV15,CATSGQGARDEQFF,TGTGCCACCAGTGGGCAGGGGGCGCGGGATGAGCAGTTCTTC
TRBD1,TRBJ2-7,-,TRBV27,CASSISPGQGTDLYF,TGTGCCAGCAGTATATCCCCGGGACAGGGTACTGATCTGTACTTC
TRBD1,TRBJ1-3,-,TRBV11-2,CASSLGQGSGNTIYF,TGTGCCAGCAGCTTAGGACAGGGTTCCGGAAACACCATATATTTT
-,TRBJ1-3,-,TRBV4-2,CASSQDFSEANTIYF,TGTGCCAGCAGCCAAGACTTTAGCGAGGCGAACACCATATATTTT
TRBD2,TRBJ2-7,-,TRBV4-2,CASSHGKGLAGLYEQYF,TGTGCCAGCAGCCATGGCAAAGGACTAGCGGGGTTATACGAGCAGTACTTC
-,TRBJ1-4,-,TRBV19,CASKSRTGDEKLFF,TGTGCCAGTAAGTCTCGGACGGGGGATGAAAAACTGTTTTTT
TRBD1,TRBJ2-5,few,TRBV5-1,CASSSLTGGGETQYF,TGCGCCAGCAGCTCTCTGACAGGGGGCGGGGAGACCCAGTACTTC
-,TRBJ2-5,-,TRBV19,CASSLRVEETQYF,TGTGCCAGTAGTCTCCGGGTAGAAGAGACCCAGTACTTC
-,TRBJ1-5,few,TRBV27,CASRSGKGNQPQHF,TGTGCCAGCAGGTCGGGGAAGGGCAATCAGCCCCAGCATTTT
TRBD2,TRBJ2-3,-,TRBV15,CATSIRSGRSTDTQYF,TGTGCCACCAGCATCAGGAGCGGGAGAAGCACAGATACGCAGTATTTT
TRBD2,TRBJ2-2,few,TRBV6-5,CASSSGSWDTGELFF,TGTGCCAGCAGTAGCGGGAGTTGGGACACCGGGGAGCTGTTTTTT
-,TRBJ1-2,-,TRBV19,CASSLAGARANYGYTF,TGTGCCAGTAGCCTGGCAGGGGCCAGGGCTAACTATGGCTACACCTTC
-,TRBJ2-5,once,TRBV5-4,CASSLVYSQETQYF,TGTGCCAGCAGCTTGGTATACAGTCAAGAGACCCAGTACTTC
TRBD2,TRBJ2-3,-,TRBV11-3,CASSFPHSAGGTDTQYF,TGTGCCAGCAGCTTCCCTCATTCAGCGGGAGGAACAGATACGCAGTATTTT
-,TRBJ1-2,-,TRBV7-2,CASSPGGRVGYTF,TGTGCCAGCAGCCCCGGTGGGAGGGTCGGCTACACCTTC
-,TRBJ2-3,-,TRBV6-6,CASSYARGSGYTQYF,TGTGCCAGCAGTTACGCACGGGGGAGTGGGTATACGCAGTATTTT
TRBD1,TRBJ2-2,-,TRBV11-2,CASSWGTGTGELFF,TGTGCCAGCAGCTGGGGGACAGGCACCGGGGAGCTGTTTTTT
-,TRBJ2-5,-,TRBV10-3,CAITRDLSETQYF,TGTGCCATCACCCGGGACTTATCAGAGACCCAGTACTTC
TRBD1,TRBJ2-7,-,TRBV19,CASSPTDRGRSYEQYF,TGTGCCAGTAGTCCCACGGACAGGGGCCGATCCTACGAGCAGTACTTC
TRBD2,TRBJ2-7,-,TRBV10-3,CAISELHSGSYEQYF,TGTGCCATCAGTGAGTTACACAGCGGGAGCTACGAGCAGTACTTC
TRBD2,TRBJ2-1,-,TRBV11-2,CASSLGGLAGVYNEQFF,TGTGCCAGCAGCTTAGGTGGACTAGCGGGAGTCTACAATGAGCAGTTCTTC
TRBD2,TRBJ2-3,-,TRBV11-3,CASSTFRLAGRTDTQYF,TGTGCCAGTAGTACATTCCGACTAGCGGGACGCACAGATACGCAGTATTTT
-,TRBJ2-7,-,TRBV18,CASSQGEEQYF,TGTGCCAGCTCACAAGGGGAAGAGCAGTACTTC
TRBD1,TRBJ1-1,-,TRBV6-5,CASSYSQGAAEAFF,TGTGCCAGCAGTTACTCCCAGGGGGCGGCTGAAGCTTTCTTT
-,TRBJ2-5,once,TRBV18,CASSPREETQYF,TGTGCCAGCTCACCGCGGGAAGAGACCCAGTACTTC
TRBD2,TRBJ2-3,-,TRBV11-2,CASSLDLSGRTDTQYF,TGTGCCAGCAGCTTGGACCTTAGCGGGAGAACAGATACGCAGTATTTT
TRBD1,TRBJ2-6,-,TRBV19,CASSPRDRGYSGANVLTF,TGTGCCAGTTCCCCCAGGGACAGGGGCTACTCTGGGGCCAACGTCCTGACTTTC
TRBD1,TRBJ2-2,-,TRBV11-3,CASSLALGGSGELFF,TGTGCCAGCAGCTTAGCCCTAGGGGGCTCCGGGGAGCTGTTTTTT
-,TRBJ1-1,-,TRBV29-1,CSVRLGGLGEAFF,TGCAGCGTTAGGCTGGGGGGGCTGGGTGAAGCTTTCTTT
-,TRBJ1-2,-,TRBV6-5,CASRMQGSYYGYTF,TGTGCCAGCAGGATGCAGGGGTCGTACTATGGCTACACCTTC
TRBD2,TRBJ2-7,-,TRBV3-1/TRBV3-2,CASSQRGGRTSGSPYEQYF,TGTGCCAGCAGCCAACGGGGGGGGCGGACTAGCGGGAGCCCCTACGAGCAGTACTTC
TRBD2,TRBJ2-1,-,TRBV5-1,CASRDSSGRFDEQFF,TGCGCCAGCAGGGACAGCAGCGGGAGGTTCGATGAGCAGTTCTTC
-,TRBJ1-5,-,TRBV10-2,CASSVVSGDQPQHF,TGCGCCAGCAGTGTAGTGTCAGGGGATCAGCCCCAGCATTTT
TRBD1,TRBJ1-6,few,TRBV3-1/TRBV3-2,CASSQAGTGLYLLHF,TGTGCCAGCAGCCAAGCTGGGACAGGGTTATATCTCCTCCACTTT
-,TRBJ1-6,-,TRBV7-9,CASSQWTDSSPLHF,TGTGCCAGCAGCCAATGGACTGATAGTTCACCCCTCCACTTT
TRBD2,TRBJ2-5,few,TRBV7-9,CASIETSGYQETQYF,TGTGCCAGCATCGAGACTAGCGGGTACCAAGAGACCCAGTACTTC
TRBD1,TRBJ2-5,-,TRBV5-8,CASSPSDRGFQETQYF,TGTGCCAGCAGCCCCTCGGACAGGGGATTCCAAGAGACCCAGTACTTC
-,TRBJ2-3,-,TRBV7-9,CASSFGLGDTQYF,TGTGCCAGCAGTTTCGGACTTGGAGATACGCAGTATTTT
-,TRBJ1-5,-,TRBV7-8,CASSLRVVGQDPQPQHF,TGTGCCAGCAGCTTACGGGTCGTGGGGCAAGATCCTCAGCCCCAGCATTTT
TRBD1,TRBJ1-1,-,TRBV5-4,CASSWDRNTEAFF,TGTGCCAGCAGCTGGGACAGGAACACTGAAGCTTTCTTT
-,TRBJ2-2,few,TRBV10-2,CASLPLAQNTGELFF,TGCGCCAGCCTACCCCTAGCCCAGAACACCGGGGAGCTGTTTTTT